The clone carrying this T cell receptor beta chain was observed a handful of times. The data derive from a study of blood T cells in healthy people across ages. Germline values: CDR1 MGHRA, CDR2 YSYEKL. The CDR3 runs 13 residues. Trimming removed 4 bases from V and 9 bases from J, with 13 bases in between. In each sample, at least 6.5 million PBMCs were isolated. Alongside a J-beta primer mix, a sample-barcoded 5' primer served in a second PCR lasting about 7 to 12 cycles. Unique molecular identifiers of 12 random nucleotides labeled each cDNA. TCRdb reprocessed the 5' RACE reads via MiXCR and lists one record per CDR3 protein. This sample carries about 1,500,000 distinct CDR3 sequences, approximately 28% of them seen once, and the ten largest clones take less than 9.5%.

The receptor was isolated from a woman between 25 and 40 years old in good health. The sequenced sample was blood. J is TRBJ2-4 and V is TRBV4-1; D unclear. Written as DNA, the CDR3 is TGCGCCAGCAGCCTTACAACGTCCGGCATTCAGTACTTC. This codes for CASSLTTSGIQYF.